Below are 2 T cell receptor beta chains sequenced from a single sample in a study of blood T cell repertoires in COVID-19. The data were produced by immunoSEQ multiplex PCR, yet TCRdb's version contains in-frame clones alone and is incomplete. The table records hundreds of thousands of clones, about 85% of them present only once. The sample consisted of peripheral blood. The receptors originated from a woman under 30 who had recovered from COVID-19.

The J gene is TRBJ2-5, the V gene TRBV19; D is unclear. Trimming removed 4 bases at V and 8 bases at J, with 20 bases between. Germline V CDR1 and CDR2: LNHDA, SQIVND (reference sequence). The CDR3 has 15 residues. The CDR3 nucleotides are TGTGCCAGTAGTACCCGACATTTAACCTCAAGAACCCAGTACTTC. Its translation: CASSTRHLTSRTQYF.

The chain uses TRBV27 and TRBJ1-1, with 7 bases fitting TRBD1. Germline lookup yields CDR1 MNHEY and CDR2 SMNVEV (reference sequence). The CDR3 loop spans 12 amino acids. V gave up 9 bases and J gave up 4 bases; unmatched junction bases: 5. In DNA, the CDR3 is TGTGCCAGTCAAAAGGGGGCCACTGAAGCTTTCTTT. Protein: CASQKGATEAFF.